This TCR beta chain is from a study of cytomegalovirus exposure and HLA in healthy donors. CDR1 is SGHDT and CDR2 is YYEEEE in the germline V gene. This CDR3 has 12 residues. Trimming took 6 bases from V and 5 from J, leaving 11 bases between them. In the PCR, 60 Vbeta and 13 Jbeta primers were used. Profiling relied on immunoSEQ multiplex PCR, and the TCRdb table lists in-frame clones only, not all of them. The sample contains around 40,000 clones, 87% of which appear only once. The source is a woman between 35 and 50 years old in good health and CMV-seropositive. The gene calls are TRBV5-6 and TRBJ1-1, with a weak D call TRBD1 (6 bases). Material: PBMCs. DNA for the CDR3: TGTGCCAGCATTTCAGACAGGACTGAAGCTTTCTTT. Amino acid sequence: CASISDRTEAFF. Combining the CDR3 with reference TRBV5-6 and TRBJ1-1 gives the whole variable domain DAGVTQSPTHLIKTRGQQVTLRCSPKSGHDTVSWYQQALGQGPQFIFQYYEEEERQRGNFPDRFSGHQFPNYSSELNVNALLLGDSALYLCASISDRTEAFFGQGTRLTVV.